One TCR beta chain is described in this entry. Per the study methods: Amplification from reference gene primers served as the basis for estimated nucleated cell counts. Data came from immunoSEQ multiplex PCR; TCRdb stores just in-frame clones and leaves some out. That table supplies the V and J calls and clone size; D and trimming were determined from the DNA. The sample shows over 200,000 clones, 70% to 90% of them seen only once. These data belong to a study of blood T cell repertoires in COVID-19. The V gene end was trimmed by 5 bases and the J gene end by 6 bases; junction bases not matched to a gene: 4. In germline, CDR1 is SGHAT, CDR2 FQDESV (reference sequence). The CDR3 sequence is 15 residues long.

What was sequenced was peripheral blood. The clonotype originates from a woman in her forties with acute or convalescent COVID-19. The rearrangement joins TRBV11-1 to TRBJ1-6, with 10 nucleotides matching TRBD1. This CDR3 is CASSLRDRGNSPLHF. CDR3 nucleotide sequence: TGTGCCAGCAGCCTACGGGACAGGGGTAATTCACCCCTCCACTTT.